This TCR beta chain was found in a study of T cell responses to AZD1222 COVID-19 vaccine. Whole-study results and caveats: Repertoires were collected only later (after the peak T cell response had occurred). Donors were mostly white British, more females; clonal diversity possibly underestimated.

Some clones are missing from TCRdb's copy, which holds only in-frame ones; the method was immunoSEQ multiplex PCR. The sample lists 120,000 or so clones; roughly 84% were seen once. In regard to this clone: Its antigen remains unidentified.

CDR3 size: 19 residues. Germline loops: CDR1 LGHNA, CDR2 YNFKEQ. V lost 4 bases, J lost 0 bases, and 19 bases lay in between. The sample was peripheral blood, taken 28 days after the second AZD1222 dose. The TCR was taken from an adult who received the AZD1222 COVID-19 vaccine. The chain recombines TRBV4-2 with TRBJ1-6, with a weak D call TRBD1 (5 bases). The CDR3 nucleotides are TGTGCCAGCAGCCCCAGGACATTCCGGATGAGCTCCTATAATTCACCCCTCCACTTT. This sequence encodes CASSPRTFRMSSYNSPLHF.